These 10 T cell receptor beta chains were all obtained from the same sample, sequenced in a study of cytotoxic CD8 clonotypes in ibrutinib-treated CLL. The method was immunoSEQ multiplex PCR; TCRdb's version includes in-frame clones alone and lacks a portion of them. The sample includes 300,000 to 400,000 clones, under 70% of them seen just once. Sequencing used PBMCs, obtained after 36 months of ibrutinib treatment. These receptor sequences come from a human donor with chronic lymphocytic leukemia.

CDR3 protein: CASSFPGSYNEQFF. The CDR3 nucleotides are TGTGCCAGCAGTTTCCCGGGAAGTTACAATGAGCAGTTCTTC. The chain carries TRBV27 and TRBJ2-1; tentatively, D is TRBD2 (5 bases). Per the germline V gene, CDR1 is MNHEY and CDR2 is SMNVEV (reference sequence). V lost 3 bases to trimming and J lost 4 bases, with 10 bases between them. This CDR3 spans 14 amino acids.

The chain has TRBV4-1 and TRBJ2-5; 12 bases are shared with TRBD2. After removal of 6 bases from V and 5 bases from J, the junction contained 7 bases not matched to a gene. The CDR3 extends over 15 amino acids. Germline loops: CDR1 MGHRA, CDR2 YSYEKL. CDR3 residues: CASRPGLAGLETQYF. The CDR3 bases are TGCGCCAGCAGACCCGGACTAGCGGGGCTGGAGACCCAGTACTTC.

The chain links TRBV6-5 to TRBJ2-5; D perhaps matches TRBD1 (6 bases). This CDR3 is built from 14 residues. Deletions cut 0 bases from V and 3 bases from J, with 8 bases between. Per germline, CDR1 MNHEY and CDR2 SVGAGI. CDR3 protein: CASSYSKGEETQYF. CDR3 nucleotides: TGTGCCAGCAGTTACTCGAAGGGGGAAGAGACCCAGTACTTC.

The chain links TRBV6-4 to TRBJ1-2; TRBD1 is a possible D gene (5 bases). Germline values: CDR1 MRHNA, CDR2 SNTAGT. This CDR3 is built from 12 residues. The V end lost 3 bases, the J end lost 8 bases, and 10 bases lay between the germline ends. In DNA form, the CDR3 reads TGTGCCAGCAGTGAGGCAGGGCACGGCTACACCTTC. Translated, it gives CASSEAGHGYTF.

The V and J genes are TRBV18 and TRBJ1-5; no definite D call. Trimming removed 3 bases from V and 2 bases from J, with 8 bases in between. The CDR3 loop spans 14 amino acids. Germline V gene data show CDR1 as KGHSH and CDR2 as LQKENI. The CDR3 region is CASSPGVRNQPQHF. The CDR3 DNA follows: TGTGCCAGCTCACCGGGTGTTCGCAATCAGCCCCAGCATTTT.

V gene TRBV7-6 combines with J gene TRBJ2-3; the D gene is possibly TRBD2 (5 bases). V lost 5 bases, J lost 6 bases, and 12 bases lay in between. The CDR3 is made up of 13 amino acids. CDR1 and CDR2 from the germline V gene are SGHVS and FNYEAQ. The DNA of the CDR3 is TGTGCCAGCAGCCCTACCCGGAGGGATACGCAGTATTTT. The encoded protein is CASSPTRRDTQYF.

The chain is built from TRBV27 and TRBJ1-1; no reliable D call. The germline V gene encodes CDR1 MNHEY and CDR2 SMNVEV (reference sequence). The CDR3 loop spans 14 amino acids. V dropped 2 bases and J dropped 5 bases, with 12 bases sitting between them. CDR3 in amino acids: CASSLTWEVTEAFF. The CDR3 nucleotides read TGTGCCAGCAGTTTAACATGGGAGGTGACTGAAGCTTTCTTT.

This clone was found a few times. One end of the junction is discordant with germline, which a read error may explain. This chain connects TRBV29-1 to TRBJ2-1, with D perhaps matching TRBD1 (5 bases). CDR1 and CDR2 (germline): SQVTM, ANQGSEA. The CDR3 runs to 10 residues. The CDR3 sequence: CSVGLYFSLF. CDR3 DNA sequence: TGCAGCGTGGGGCTTTATTTTTCACTCTTC.

J is TRBJ1-1 and V is TRBV7-8; possible D gene TRBD1, 5 bases. In germline, CDR1 is SGHVS, CDR2 FQNEAQ. This CDR3 is built from 15 residues. V gave up 5 bases and J gave up 1 base, with 14 bases separating them. The CDR3 DNA follows: TGTGCCAGCAGCGTAGGGTCCGGGGGGAACACTGAAGCTTTCTTT. It specifies CASSVGSGGNTEAFF.

The rearrangement uses TRBV2 and TRBJ1-6; weak D call: TRBD1 (6 bases). Per germline, CDR1 SNHLY and CDR2 FYNNEI. The germline V and J ends were trimmed by 3 bases and 9 bases, with 12 bases remaining between them. The CDR3 contains 14 residues. CDR3 DNA: TGTGCCAGCAGTGAGGTGGGGGGCCGTTCACCCCTCCACTTT. As protein: CASSEVGGRSPLHF.